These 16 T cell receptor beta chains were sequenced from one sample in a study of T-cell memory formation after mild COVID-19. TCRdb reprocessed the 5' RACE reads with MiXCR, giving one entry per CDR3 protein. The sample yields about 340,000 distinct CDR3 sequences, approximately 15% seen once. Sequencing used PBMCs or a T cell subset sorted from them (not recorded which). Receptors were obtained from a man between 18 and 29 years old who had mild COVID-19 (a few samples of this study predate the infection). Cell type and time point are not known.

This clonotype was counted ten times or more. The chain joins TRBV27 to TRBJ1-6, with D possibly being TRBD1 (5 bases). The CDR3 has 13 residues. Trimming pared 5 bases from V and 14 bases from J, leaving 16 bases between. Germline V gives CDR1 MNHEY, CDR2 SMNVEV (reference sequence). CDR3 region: CASSPPPGGSLHF. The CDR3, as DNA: TGTGCCAGCAGTCCCCCACCCGGGGGGTCCCTCCACTTT.

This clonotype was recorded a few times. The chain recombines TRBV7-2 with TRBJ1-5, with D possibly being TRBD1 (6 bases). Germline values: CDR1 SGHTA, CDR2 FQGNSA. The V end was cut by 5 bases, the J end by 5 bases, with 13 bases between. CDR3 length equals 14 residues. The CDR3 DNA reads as TGTGCCAGCAGCCCCGGGACAAGTCATCAGCCCCAGCATTTT. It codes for CASSPGTSHQPQHF. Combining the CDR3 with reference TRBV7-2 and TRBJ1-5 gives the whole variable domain GAGVSQSPSNKVTEKGKDVELRCDPISGHTALYWYRQSLGQGLEFLIYFQGNSAPDKSGLPSDRFSAERTGGSVSTLTIQRTQQEDSAVYLCASSPGTSHQPQHFGDGTRLSIL.

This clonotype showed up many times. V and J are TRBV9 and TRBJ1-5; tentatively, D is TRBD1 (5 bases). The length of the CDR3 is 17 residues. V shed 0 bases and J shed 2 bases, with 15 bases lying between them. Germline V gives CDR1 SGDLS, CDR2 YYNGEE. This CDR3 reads CASSVEGEWTGNQPQHF. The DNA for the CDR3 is TGTGCCAGCAGCGTAGAAGGGGAGTGGACGGGCAATCAGCCCCAGCATTTT. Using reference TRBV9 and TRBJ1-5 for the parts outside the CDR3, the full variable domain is DSGVTQTPKHLITATGQRVTLRCSPRSGDLSVYWYQQSLDQGLQFLIQYYNGEERAKGNILERFSAQQFPDLHSELNLSSLELGDSALYFCASSVEGEWTGNQPQHFGDGTRLSIL.

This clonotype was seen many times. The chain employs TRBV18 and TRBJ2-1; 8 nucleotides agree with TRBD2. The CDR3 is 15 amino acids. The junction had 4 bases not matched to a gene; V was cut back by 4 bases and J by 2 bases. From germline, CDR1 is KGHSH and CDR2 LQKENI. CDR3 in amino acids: CASSQSGGPYNEQFF. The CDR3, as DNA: TGTGCCAGCTCACAATCGGGGGGGCCCTACAATGAGCAGTTCTTC.

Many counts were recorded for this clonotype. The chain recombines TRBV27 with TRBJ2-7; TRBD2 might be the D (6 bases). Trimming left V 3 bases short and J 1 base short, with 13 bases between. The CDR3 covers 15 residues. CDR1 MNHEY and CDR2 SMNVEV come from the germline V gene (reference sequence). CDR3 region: CASSFKAGGSYEQYV. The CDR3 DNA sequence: TGTGCCAGCAGTTTTAAGGCCGGGGGATCCTACGAGCAGTACGTC.

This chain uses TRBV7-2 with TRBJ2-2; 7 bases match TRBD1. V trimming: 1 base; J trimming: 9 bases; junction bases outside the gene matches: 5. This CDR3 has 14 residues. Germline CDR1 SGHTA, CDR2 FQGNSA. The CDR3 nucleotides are TGTGCCAGCAGCTTAGGCCAGGGGGTCAGGGAGCTGTTTTTT. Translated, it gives CASSLGQGVRELFF.

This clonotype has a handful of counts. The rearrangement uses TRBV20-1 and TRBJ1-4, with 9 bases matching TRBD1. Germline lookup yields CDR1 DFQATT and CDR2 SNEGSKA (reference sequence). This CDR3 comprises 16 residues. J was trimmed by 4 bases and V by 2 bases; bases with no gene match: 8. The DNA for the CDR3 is TGCAGTGCTAGACAATCACAGGGGGCGGGTAATGAAAAACTGTTTTTT. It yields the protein CSARQSQGAGNEKLFF.

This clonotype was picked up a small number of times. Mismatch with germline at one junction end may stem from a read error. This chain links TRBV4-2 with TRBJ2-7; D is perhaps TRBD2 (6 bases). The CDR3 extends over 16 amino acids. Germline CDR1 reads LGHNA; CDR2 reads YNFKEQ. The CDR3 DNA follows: TGTGCCAGCAGCCATCATAACACTACTAGCTCCCACGAGCAGTACTTC. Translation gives CASSHHNTTSSHEQYF.

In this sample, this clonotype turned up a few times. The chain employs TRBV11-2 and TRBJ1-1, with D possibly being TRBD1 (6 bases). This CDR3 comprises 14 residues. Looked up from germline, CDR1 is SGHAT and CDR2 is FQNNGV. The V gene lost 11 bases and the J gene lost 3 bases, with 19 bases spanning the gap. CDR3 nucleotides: TGTGCCGGTCGGACAGCTGAGGGGTACACTGAAGCTTTCTTT. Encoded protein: CAGRTAEGYTEAFF.

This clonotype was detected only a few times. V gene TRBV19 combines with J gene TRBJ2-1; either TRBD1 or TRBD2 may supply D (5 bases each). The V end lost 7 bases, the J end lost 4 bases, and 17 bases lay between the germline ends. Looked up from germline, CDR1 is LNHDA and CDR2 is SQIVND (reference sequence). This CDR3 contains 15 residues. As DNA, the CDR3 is TGTGCCAGTAAATCAAGGGACGGAATATACAATGAGCAGTTCTTC. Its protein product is CASKSRDGIYNEQFF. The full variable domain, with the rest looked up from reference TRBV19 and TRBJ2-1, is DGGITQSPKYLFRKEGQNVTLSCEQNLNHDAMYWYRQDPGQGLRLIYYSQIVNDFQKGDIAEGYSVSREKKESFPLTVTSAQKNPTAFYLCASKSRDGIYNEQFFGPGTRLTVL.

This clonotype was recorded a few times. The CDR3 protein is CASSFPSGGPNTGELFF. The CDR3 bases are TGTGCCAGCAGCTTCCCCTCGGGGGGGCCGAACACCGGGGAGCTGTTTTTT. The chain is built from TRBV7-2 and TRBJ2-2; 8 bases agree with TRBD2. The germline V gene encodes CDR1 SGHTA and CDR2 FQGNSA. The CDR3 is 17 residues long. V dropped 3 bases and J dropped 0; count of bases not matched to a gene: 6.

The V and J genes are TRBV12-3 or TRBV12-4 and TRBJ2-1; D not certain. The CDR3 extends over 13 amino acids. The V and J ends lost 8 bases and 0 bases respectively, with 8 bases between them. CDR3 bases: TGTGCCAGCGGAGAGAGCTCCTACAATGAGCAGTTCTTC. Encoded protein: CASGESSYNEQFF.

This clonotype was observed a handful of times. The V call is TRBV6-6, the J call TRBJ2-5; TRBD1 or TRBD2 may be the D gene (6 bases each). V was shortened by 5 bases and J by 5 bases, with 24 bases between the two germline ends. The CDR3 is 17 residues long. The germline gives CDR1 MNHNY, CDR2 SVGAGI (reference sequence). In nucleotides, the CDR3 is TGTGCCAGCAGTCCCCTCCGGGGGCCGCCGCCAGGGGAGACCCAGTACTTC. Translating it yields CASSPLRGPPPGETQYF.

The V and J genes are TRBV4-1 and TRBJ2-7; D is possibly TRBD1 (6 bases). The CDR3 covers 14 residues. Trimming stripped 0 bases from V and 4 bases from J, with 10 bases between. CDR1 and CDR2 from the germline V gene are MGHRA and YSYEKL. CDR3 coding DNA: TGCGCCAGCAGCCAAGACGGGACAAATTACGAGCAGTACTTC. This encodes CASSQDGTNYEQYF.

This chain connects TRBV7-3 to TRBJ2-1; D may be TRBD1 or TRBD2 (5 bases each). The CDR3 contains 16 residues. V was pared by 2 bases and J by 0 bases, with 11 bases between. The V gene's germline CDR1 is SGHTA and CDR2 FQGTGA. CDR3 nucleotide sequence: TGTGCCAGCAGCTTATGGGGGTCGAGCTCCTACAATGAGCAGTTCTTC. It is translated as CASSLWGSSSYNEQFF.

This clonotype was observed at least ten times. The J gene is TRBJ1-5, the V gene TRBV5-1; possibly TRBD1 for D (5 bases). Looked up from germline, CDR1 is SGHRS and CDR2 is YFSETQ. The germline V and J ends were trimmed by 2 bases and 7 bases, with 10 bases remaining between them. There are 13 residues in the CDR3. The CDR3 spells CASSFNGAQPQHF. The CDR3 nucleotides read TGCGCCAGCAGCTTCAACGGGGCCCAGCCCCAGCATTTT.